These 14 T cell receptor beta chains came from one sample sequenced in a study of CD8+ T cells in alopecia areata. RNA was isolated and reverse transcribed to cDNA, the sequencing template. Data came from immunoSEQ multiplex PCR; TCRdb stores just in-frame clones and leaves some out. The repertoire shows some 110,000 clones, none seen only once; the top ten take roughly a fifth. Material: lesional skin. The receptors shown here come from a C3H/HeJ mouse with alopecia areata. The MHC haplotype of the strain is H2-k.

Remarks on this clone: The gene names given are mouse names. The read gets to within 4 residues of the CDR3 end, and the germline J gene fills in the rest. This rearrangement joins TRBV12-1 to TRBJ2-1; 11 bases map to TRBD1. V trimming: 2 bases; J trimming: 1 base; junction bases outside the gene matches: 3. Germline loops: CDR1 SGHSN, CDR2 HYEKVE. The CDR3 sequence is 16 residues long. The sequenced CDR3 bases are TGTGCCAGCTCTCCCCGGGACAGGGGGAACTATGCT. Translating gives CASSPRDRGNYA. In full, the CDR3 reads CASSPRDRGNYAEQFF. The variable domain in full, completed from reference TRBV12-1 and TRBJ2-1, reads DSGVVQSPRHIIKEKGGRSVLTCIPISGHSNVVWYQQTLGKELKFLIQHYEKVERDKGFLPSRFSVQQFDDYHSEMNMSALELEDSAMYFCASSPRDRGNYAEQFFGPGTRLTVL.

This clone was seen a handful of times. The DNA translation disagrees with the TCRdb protein at residue 10, so the protein in this description comes from the DNA. The germline and genes are mouse ones. The read comes to an end 3 residues before the CDR3 does, leaving the germline J gene to fill in the end. The rearrangement uses TRBV19 and TRBJ1-6; D is uncertain. TRBJ1-6 is classed as an ORF, of uncertain function. Germline V gene data show CDR1 as FNHDT and CDR2 as SITEND (reference sequence). The CDR3 is made up of 13 amino acids. Trimming removed 2 bases at V and 7 bases at J, with 7 bases between. CDR3 DNA, as far as it was read: TGTGCCAGCAGTATTGACATCAATTCGCCC. It codes for CASSIDINSP. The CDR3 as a whole reads CASSIDINSPLYF.

This clone has at least ten counts. Gene labels here are mouse ones. With the read ending 4 residues before the CDR3 end, the germline J gene is used to fill in that end. The rearrangement links TRBV17 to TRBJ2-3, with 7 bases fitting TRBD2. CDR1 and CDR2 from the germline V gene are MNHDT and YYDKIL. V gave up 0 bases and J gave up 0 bases; unmatched junction bases: 6. CDR3 size: 17 residues. CDR3 bases read: TGTGCTAGCAGTAGAGATCCCGCTGGGGGAAGTGCAGAA. This sequence encodes CASSRDPAGGSAE. The whole CDR3 protein is CASSRDPAGGSAETLYF.

Regarding this clone: Germline and genes here are mouse. The read ends 4 residues shy of where the CDR3 ends; the end is completed using the germline J gene. The sample carries other DNA sequences with the same CDR3. The V call is TRBV19, the J call TRBJ2-7, with TRBD1 matching 10 bases. The germline V gene has CDR1 FNHDT and CDR2 SITEND (reference sequence). This CDR3 is 13 amino acids long. V was pared by 5 bases and J by 2 bases, with 1 base of the junction left unmatched. CDR3 in amino acids: CASSGQGAYEQYF. The sequenced CDR3 bases are TGTGCCAGCAGCGGACAGGGGGCCTAT.

In regard to this clone: Germline and genes here are mouse. The sequence runs out 4 residues before the end of the CDR3; the remainder is reconstructed from the germline J gene. Other DNA sequences within the sample encode an identical CDR3. The chain combines TRBV1 with TRBJ2-3; 7 nucleotides match TRBD1. The length of the CDR3 is 14 residues. Germline CDR1 is NSQYPW and CDR2 is LRSPGD (reference sequence). The trim removed 3 bases at V and 1 base at J, leaving 1 base unmatched. The CDR3 region is CTCSATGGAETLYF. The covered CDR3 bases are TGCACCTGCAGTGCTACAGGGGGTGCAGAA.

This clone showed up just a few times. The listed genes are named as in mouse. The read falls 4 residues short of the CDR3 end, and the missing part is taken from the germline J gene. The J gene is TRBJ2-1, the V gene TRBV17, with D possibly TRBD1 on 5 matching bases. CDR1 is MNHDT and CDR2 is YYDKIL in the germline V gene. This CDR3 contains 15 residues. The sequenced part of the CDR3 DNA is TGTGCTAGCAGTAGAGATCGGGCAGGGCGGGCT. This codes for CASSRDRAGRA. Given in full, the CDR3 is CASSRDRAGRAEQFF. The complete variable domain, with remaining parts taken from reference TRBV17 and TRBJ2-1, reads DTTVKQNPRYKLARVGKPVNLICSQTMNHDTMYWYQKKPNQAPKLLLFYYDKILNREADTFEKFQSSRPNNSFCSLYIGSAGLEYSAMYLCASSRDRAGRAEQFFGPGTRLTVL.

With respect to this clone: Germline and genes: mouse. With the read ending 4 residues before the CDR3 end, the germline J gene is used to fill in that end. The chain employs TRBV13-2 and TRBJ2-4, with 8 bases matching TRBD2. V was pared by 6 bases and J by 0 bases, with 6 bases of the junction left unmatched. This CDR3 is built from 15 residues. Looked up from germline, CDR1 is NNHNN and CDR2 is SYGAGS (reference sequence). CDR3 DNA (partial): TGTGCCAGCGACAGACTGGGGACTAGTCAAAAC. Residues: CASDRLGTSQN. The whole CDR3 region reads CASDRLGTSQNTLYF.

Ten or more counts support this clone. Gene names denote mouse genes. The read ends 4 residues before the CDR3 terminus; that terminus is restored from the germline J gene. The rearrangement joins TRBV13-3 to TRBJ2-2; possible D gene TRBD1, 6 bases. The germline V and J ends were trimmed by 4 bases and 6 bases, with 10 bases remaining between them. Germline CDR1 reads NNHDY; CDR2 reads SYVADS. The CDR3 consists of 13 residues. CDR3 DNA (partial): TGTGCCAGCAGTCACAGGGAGGCCGGG. Its protein is CASSHREAG. The full CDR3 sequence reads CASSHREAGQLYF.

This clone was seen many times. The protein listed by TCRdb differs at residue 12 from the translated DNA, so the DNA translation is shown. Gene names follow the mouse nomenclature. The read ends 3 residues early relative to the CDR3; the germline J gene fills the gap. This sequence joins TRBV13-3 and TRBJ1-6; a possible D gene is TRBD1 (6 bases). TRBJ1-6 is assigned to the ORF class and has an uncertain function. The CDR3 length is 15 residues. From germline, CDR1 is NNHDY and CDR2 SYVADS. V was clipped by 0 bases and J by 5 bases, with 9 bases between them. Here the CDR3 reads CASSDAPGDNSPLYF. The covered CDR3 bases are TGTGCCAGCAGTGATGCCCCAGGGGATAATTCGCCC.

Worth noting for this clone: Mouse germline and gene names are used. From the germline J gene comes the end of the CDR3, since the read stops 4 residues before it. The rearrangement links TRBV13-1 to TRBJ1-2, with D unclear. This CDR3 is built from 12 residues. Per germline, CDR1 NSHNY and CDR2 SYGAGN. The CDR3 region is CASSDWGTDYTF. The sequenced part of the CDR3 DNA is TGTGCCAGCAGTGATTGGGGAACC.

This clone was counted between two and nine times. Gene names and germline match the mouse. This CDR3 is CASSPYWGRNTGQLYF. CDR3 DNA, as far as it was read: TGTGCCAGCAGCCCCTACTGGGGGAGAAACACCGGG. V usage is TRBV5 and J usage is TRBJ2-2; TRBD2 agrees at 8 bases. The missing CDR3 end, 4 residues past where the read stops, is filled in from the germline J gene. V shed 4 bases, J shed 1 base, and the junction held 5 bases outside the gene matches. Germline assignment: CDR1 LGHNA and CDR2 YNLKQL (reference sequence). The CDR3 is 16 amino acids.

Comment on this clone: Gene names and germline match the mouse. The CDR3 is cut off 4 residues early in the read; its end comes from the germline J gene. The chain has TRBV13-3 and TRBJ1-2, with D perhaps matching TRBD1 (6 bases). V was trimmed by 5 bases and J by 2 bases, leaving 13 bases between them. Looked up from germline, CDR1 is NNHDY and CDR2 is SYVADS. CDR3 length: 14 amino acids. CDR3 bases read: TGTGCCAGCAGGGGAGGGGGGCGCAACTCC. It codes for CASRGGGRNS. The whole CDR3 protein is CASRGGGRNSDYTF.

As regards this clone: Mouse germline and gene names are used. The CDR3 end is not reached by the read, which stops 4 residues before it; the germline J gene fills it in. The chain links TRBV19 to TRBJ2-1; 9 bases agree with TRBD2. Germline trimming cut 4 bases from V and 5 bases from J; bases unmatched to any gene: 7. This CDR3 comprises 15 residues. Germline CDR1 and CDR2: FNHDT and SITEND (reference sequence). CDR3 DNA, as far as it was read: TGTGCCAGCAGTCATCCCCGGGACTGGGATGCT. Its protein is CASSHPRDWDA. From start to end, the CDR3 is CASSHPRDWDAEQFF.

Only a few counts were recorded for this clone. The genes and germline here are from mouse. The DNA read from the CDR3 is TGTGCCAGCAGTGATCGCTGGGGGTTTCAAAAC. This codes for CASSDRWGFQN. The CDR3 in full is CASSDRWGFQNTLYF. The rearrangement joins TRBV13-1 to TRBJ2-4; 7 bases agree with TRBD2. The read stops 4 residues short of the end of the CDR3; the missing end is completed from the germline J gene. This CDR3 has 15 residues. After removal of 1 base from V and 2 bases from J, the junction contained 4 bases not matched to a gene. Per the germline V gene, CDR1 is NSHNY and CDR2 is SYGAGN.